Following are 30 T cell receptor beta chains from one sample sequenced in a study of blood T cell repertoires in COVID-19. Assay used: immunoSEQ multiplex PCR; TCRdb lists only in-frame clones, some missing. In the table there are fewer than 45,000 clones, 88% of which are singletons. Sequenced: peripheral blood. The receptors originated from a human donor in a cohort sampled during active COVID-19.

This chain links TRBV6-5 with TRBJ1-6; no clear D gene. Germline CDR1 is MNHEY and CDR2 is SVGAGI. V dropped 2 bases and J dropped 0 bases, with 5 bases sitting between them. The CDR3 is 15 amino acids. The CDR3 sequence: CASSYGSSYNSPLHF. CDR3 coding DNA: TGTGCCAGCAGTTACGGGAGCTCCTATAATTCACCCCTCCACTTT.

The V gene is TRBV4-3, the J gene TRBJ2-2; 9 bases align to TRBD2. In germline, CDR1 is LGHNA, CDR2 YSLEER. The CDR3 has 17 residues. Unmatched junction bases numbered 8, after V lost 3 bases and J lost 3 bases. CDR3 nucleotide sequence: TGCGCCAGCAGCCACGATCGTGGGACTAGCCACACCGGGGAGCTGTTTTTT. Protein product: CASSHDRGTSHTGELFF.

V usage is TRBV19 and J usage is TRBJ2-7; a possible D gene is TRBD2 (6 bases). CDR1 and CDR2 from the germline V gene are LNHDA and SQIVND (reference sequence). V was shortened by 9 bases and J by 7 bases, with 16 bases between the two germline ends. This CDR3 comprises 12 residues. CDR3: CASGPIAGEQYF. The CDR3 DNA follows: TGTGCCAGCGGGCCTATTGCGGGGGAGCAGTACTTC.

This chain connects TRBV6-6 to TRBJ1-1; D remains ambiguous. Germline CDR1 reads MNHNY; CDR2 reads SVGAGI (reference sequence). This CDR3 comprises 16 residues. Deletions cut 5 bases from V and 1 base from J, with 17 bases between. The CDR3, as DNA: TGTGCCAGCAGTCAAAGGGTCCCGGAGGCGAACACTGAAGCTTTCTTT. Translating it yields CASSQRVPEANTEAFF.

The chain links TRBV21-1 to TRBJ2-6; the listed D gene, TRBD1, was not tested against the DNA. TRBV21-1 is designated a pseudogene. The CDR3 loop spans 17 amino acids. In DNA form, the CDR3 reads TGTGCCAGGACCACGGGACAGGGGGCAGGTGGGGCCAACGTCCTGACTTTC. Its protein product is CARTTGQGAGGANVLTF.

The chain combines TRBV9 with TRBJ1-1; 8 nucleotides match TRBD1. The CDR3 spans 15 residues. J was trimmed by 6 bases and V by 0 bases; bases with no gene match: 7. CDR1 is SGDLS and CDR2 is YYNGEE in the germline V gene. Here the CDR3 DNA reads TGTGCCAGCAGCGTAGTCGGACAGGGTGGTTCTGAAGCTTTCTTT. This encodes CASSVVGQGGSEAFF.

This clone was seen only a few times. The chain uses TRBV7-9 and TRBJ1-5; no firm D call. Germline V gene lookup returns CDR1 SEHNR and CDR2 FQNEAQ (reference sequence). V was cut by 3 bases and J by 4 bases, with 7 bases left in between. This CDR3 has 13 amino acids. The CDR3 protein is CASSFDGNQPQHF. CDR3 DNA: TGTGCCAGCAGCTTTGACGGGAATCAGCCCCAGCATTTT.

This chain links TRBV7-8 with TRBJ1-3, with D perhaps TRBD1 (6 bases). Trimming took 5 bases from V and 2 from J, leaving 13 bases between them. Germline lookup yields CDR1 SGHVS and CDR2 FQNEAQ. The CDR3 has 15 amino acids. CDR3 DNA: TGTGCCAGCAGCCCCTACAGGGTTACTGGAAACACCATATATTTT. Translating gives CASSPYRVTGNTIYF.

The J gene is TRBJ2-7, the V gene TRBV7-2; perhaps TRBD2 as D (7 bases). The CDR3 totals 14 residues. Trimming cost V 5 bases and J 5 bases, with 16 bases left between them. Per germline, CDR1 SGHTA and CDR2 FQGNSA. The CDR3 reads CASSLLRGGNEQYF. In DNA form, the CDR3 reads TGTGCCAGCAGCCTTCTCAGGGGAGGGAACGAGCAGTACTTC.

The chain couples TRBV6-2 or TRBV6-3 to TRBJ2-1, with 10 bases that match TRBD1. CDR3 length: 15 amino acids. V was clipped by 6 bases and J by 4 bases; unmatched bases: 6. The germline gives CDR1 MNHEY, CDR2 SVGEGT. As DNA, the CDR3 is TGTGCCAGCAGCCTCGGACAGGGGGTATACAATGAGCAGTTCTTC. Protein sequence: CASSLGQGVYNEQFF.

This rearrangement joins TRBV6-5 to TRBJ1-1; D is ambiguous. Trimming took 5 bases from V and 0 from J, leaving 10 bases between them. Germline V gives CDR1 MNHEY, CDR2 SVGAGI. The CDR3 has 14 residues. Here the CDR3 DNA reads TGTGCCAGCAGTCACCTTGAGATGAACACTGAAGCTTTCTTT. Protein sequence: CASSHLEMNTEAFF.

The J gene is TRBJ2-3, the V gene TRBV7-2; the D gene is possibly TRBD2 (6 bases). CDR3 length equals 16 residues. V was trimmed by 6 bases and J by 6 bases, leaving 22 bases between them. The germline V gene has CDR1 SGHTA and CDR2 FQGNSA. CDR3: CASRLATRETADTQYF. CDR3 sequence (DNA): TGTGCCAGCAGACTAGCAACACGGGAGACGGCGGATACGCAGTATTTT.

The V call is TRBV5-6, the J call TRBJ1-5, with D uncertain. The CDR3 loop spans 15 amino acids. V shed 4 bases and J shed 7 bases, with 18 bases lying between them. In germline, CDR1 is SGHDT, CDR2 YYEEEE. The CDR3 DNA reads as TGTGCCAGCAGCCCCGGTTGGGGAGGAGGACAGCCCCAGCATTTT. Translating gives CASSPGWGGGQPQHF.

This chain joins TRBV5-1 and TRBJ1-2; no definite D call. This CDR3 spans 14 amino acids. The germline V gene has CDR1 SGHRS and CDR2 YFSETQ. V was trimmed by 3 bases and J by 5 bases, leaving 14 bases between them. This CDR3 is CASSSAAPGYGYTF. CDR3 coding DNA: TGCGCCAGCAGCTCGGCGGCGCCCGGGTATGGCTACACCTTC.

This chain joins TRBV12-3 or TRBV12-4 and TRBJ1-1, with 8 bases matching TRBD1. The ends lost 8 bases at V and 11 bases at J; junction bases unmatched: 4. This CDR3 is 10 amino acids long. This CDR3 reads CASGQGSAFF. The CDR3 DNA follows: TGTGCCAGCGGACAGGGTTCGGCTTTCTTT.

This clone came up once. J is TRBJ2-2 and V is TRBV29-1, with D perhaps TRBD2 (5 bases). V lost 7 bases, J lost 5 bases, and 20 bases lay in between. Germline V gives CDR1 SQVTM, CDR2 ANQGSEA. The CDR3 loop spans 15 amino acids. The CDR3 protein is CSAPKGFPGTGELFF. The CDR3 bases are TGCAGCGCCCCCAAGGGCTTCCCGGGGACCGGGGAGCTGTTTTTT.

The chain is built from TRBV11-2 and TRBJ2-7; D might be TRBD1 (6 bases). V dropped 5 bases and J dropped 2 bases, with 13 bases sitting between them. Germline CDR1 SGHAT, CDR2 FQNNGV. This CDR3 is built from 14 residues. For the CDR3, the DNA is TGTGCCAGCAGCCTCCTGGGACACACCTACGAGCAGTACTTC. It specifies CASSLLGHTYEQYF.

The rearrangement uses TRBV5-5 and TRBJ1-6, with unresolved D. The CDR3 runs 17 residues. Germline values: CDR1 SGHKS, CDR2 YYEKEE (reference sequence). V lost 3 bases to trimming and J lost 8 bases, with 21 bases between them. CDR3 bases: TGTGCCAGCAGCTCCCTACGGGGTTTGGGGTCAGATTCACCCCTCCACTTT. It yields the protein CASSSLRGLGSDSPLHF.

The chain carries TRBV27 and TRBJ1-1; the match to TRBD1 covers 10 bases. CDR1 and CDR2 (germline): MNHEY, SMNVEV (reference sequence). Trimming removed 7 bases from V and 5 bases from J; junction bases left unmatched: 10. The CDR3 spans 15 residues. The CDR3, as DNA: TGTGCCAGCACTCGACAGGGGGCGGTTCGAACTGAAGCTTTCTTT. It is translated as CASTRQGAVRTEAFF.

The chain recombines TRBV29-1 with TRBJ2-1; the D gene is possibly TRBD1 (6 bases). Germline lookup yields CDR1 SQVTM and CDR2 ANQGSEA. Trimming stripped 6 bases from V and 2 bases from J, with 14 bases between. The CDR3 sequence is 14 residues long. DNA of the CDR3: TGCAGCGTCACAAGGGCAGGGGCCTACAATGAGCAGTTCTTC. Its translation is CSVTRAGAYNEQFF.

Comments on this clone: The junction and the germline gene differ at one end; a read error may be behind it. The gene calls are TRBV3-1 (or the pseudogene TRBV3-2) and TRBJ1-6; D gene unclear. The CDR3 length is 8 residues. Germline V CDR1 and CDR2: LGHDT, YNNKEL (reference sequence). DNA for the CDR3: TGCGTCCTTCCACCCCTCCACTTT. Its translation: CVLPPLHF.

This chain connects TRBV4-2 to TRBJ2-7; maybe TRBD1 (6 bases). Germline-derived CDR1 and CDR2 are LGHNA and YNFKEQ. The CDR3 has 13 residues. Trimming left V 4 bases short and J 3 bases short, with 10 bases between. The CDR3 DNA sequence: TGTGCCAGCAGCCCCACAGGGAGCTACGAGCAGTACTTC. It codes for CASSPTGSYEQYF.

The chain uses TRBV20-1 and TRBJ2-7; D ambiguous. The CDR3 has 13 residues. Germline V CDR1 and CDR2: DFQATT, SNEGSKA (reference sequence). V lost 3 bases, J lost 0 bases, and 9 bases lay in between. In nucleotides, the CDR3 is TGCAGTGCTAGTGTGTCGAGCTCCTACGAGCAGTACTTC. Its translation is CSASVSSSYEQYF.

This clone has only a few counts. The CDR3 loop is CASSLTGGPRDTQYF. The CDR3 region has the DNA TGTGCCAGCAGCTTAACGGGGGGCCCGAGAGATACGCAGTATTTT. The V call is TRBV7-2, the J call TRBJ2-3, with a possible D match to TRBD2 (7 bases). CDR1 and CDR2 from the germline V gene are SGHTA and FQGNSA. V was pared by 2 bases and J by 5 bases, with 14 bases between. The CDR3 extends over 15 amino acids.

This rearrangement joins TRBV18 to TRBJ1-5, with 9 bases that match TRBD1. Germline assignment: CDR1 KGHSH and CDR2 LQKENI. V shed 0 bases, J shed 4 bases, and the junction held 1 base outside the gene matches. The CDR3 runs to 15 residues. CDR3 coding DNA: TGTGCCAGCTCACCACCGGGACAGGGTAATCAGCCCCAGCATTTT. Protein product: CASSPPGQGNQPQHF.

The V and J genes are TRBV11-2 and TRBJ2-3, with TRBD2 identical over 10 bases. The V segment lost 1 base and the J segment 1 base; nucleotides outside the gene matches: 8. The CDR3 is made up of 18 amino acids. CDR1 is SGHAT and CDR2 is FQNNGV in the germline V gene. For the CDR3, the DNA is TGTGCCAGCAGCTTAGGTGTAGGGCTAGCGGGGGGCACAGATACGCAGTATTTT. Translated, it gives CASSLGVGLAGGTDTQYF.

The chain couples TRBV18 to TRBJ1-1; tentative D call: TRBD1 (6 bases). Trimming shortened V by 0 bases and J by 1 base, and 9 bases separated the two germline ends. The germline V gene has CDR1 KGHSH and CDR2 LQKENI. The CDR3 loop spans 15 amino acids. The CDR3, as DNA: TGTGCCAGCTCACCACCGAGGGGGGGGAACACTGAAGCTTTCTTT. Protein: CASSPPRGGNTEAFF.

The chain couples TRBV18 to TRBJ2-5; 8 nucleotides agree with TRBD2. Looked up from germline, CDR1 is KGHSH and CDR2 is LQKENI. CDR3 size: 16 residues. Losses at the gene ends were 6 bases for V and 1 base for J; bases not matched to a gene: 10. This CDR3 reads CASSALLAGTQETQYF. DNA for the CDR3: TGTGCCAGCTCGGCACTATTAGCGGGGACCCAAGAGACCCAGTACTTC.

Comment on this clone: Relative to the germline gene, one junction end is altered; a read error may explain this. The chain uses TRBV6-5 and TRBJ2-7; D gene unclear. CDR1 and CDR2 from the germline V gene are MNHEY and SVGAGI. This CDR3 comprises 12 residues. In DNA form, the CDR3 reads TGTGCCAGCACAGGCAACTCCGACGAGCAGTACTTC. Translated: CASTGNSDEQYF.

The CDR3 DNA sequence: TGTGCCAGCAGCCAGGATAACAGGGATCCGGGTTCGGCTTTCTTT. As protein: CASSQDNRDPGSAFF. The chain is built from TRBV4-2 and TRBJ1-1; D is possibly TRBD1 (6 bases). Germline V gene lookup returns CDR1 LGHNA and CDR2 YNFKEQ. The CDR3 consists of 15 residues. With 3 bases removed from V and 11 bases from J, the gap between germline ends came to 22 bases.